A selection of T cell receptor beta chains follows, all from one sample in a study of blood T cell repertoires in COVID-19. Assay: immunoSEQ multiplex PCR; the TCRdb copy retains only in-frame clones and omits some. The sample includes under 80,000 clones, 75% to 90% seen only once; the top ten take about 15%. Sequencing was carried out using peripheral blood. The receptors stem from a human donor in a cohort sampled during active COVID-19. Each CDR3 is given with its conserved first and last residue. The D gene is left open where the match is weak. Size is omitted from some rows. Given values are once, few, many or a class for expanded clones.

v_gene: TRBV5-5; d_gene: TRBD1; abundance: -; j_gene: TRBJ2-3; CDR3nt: TGTGCCAGCATACGAAGGGGGACAGAAAGCACAGATACGCAGTATTTT; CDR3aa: CASIRRGTESTDTQYF
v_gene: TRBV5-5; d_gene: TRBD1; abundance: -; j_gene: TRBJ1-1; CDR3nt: TGTGCCAGCAGCTTGTCCCCGGGACAGGCGAGAAACACTGAAGCTTTCTTT; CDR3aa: CASSLSPGQARNTEAFF
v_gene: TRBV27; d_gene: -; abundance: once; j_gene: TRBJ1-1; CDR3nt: TGTGCCAGCAGAAGGTCGGCGGGCACTGAAGCTTTCTTT; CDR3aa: CASRRSAGTEAFF
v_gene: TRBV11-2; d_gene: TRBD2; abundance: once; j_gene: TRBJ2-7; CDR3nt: TGTGCCAGCAGCTTAGTCGGCGGGAGCTCCTACGAGCAGTACTTC; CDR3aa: CASSLVGGSSYEQYF
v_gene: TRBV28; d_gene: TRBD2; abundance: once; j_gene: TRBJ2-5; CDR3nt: TGTGCCAGCAGTCTCGGGAGGGTCAAGGTGACCCAGTACTTC; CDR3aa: CASSLGRVKVTQYF
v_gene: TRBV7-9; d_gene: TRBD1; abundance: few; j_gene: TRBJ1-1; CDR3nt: TGTGCCAGCAGCTCGACAGGGGGCAGGACTGAAGCTTTCTTT; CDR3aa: CASSSTGGRTEAFF
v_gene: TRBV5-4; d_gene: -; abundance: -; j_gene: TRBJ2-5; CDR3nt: TGTGCCAGCAGCCCCGAGAATGGGGGGGAGACCCAGTACTTC; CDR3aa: CASSPENGGETQYF
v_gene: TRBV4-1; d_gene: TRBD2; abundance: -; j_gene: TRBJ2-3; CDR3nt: TGCGCCAGCAGCCGCCAGATGGGGTATCCTAGCGGGTTTGGTGGTGGCACAGATACGCAGTATTTT; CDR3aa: CASSRQMGYPSGFGGGTDTQYF
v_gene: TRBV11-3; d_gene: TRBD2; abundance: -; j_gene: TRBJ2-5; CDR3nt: TGTGCCAGCAGCTTAGTGGCGGGGGGTTTCGGGGAGACCCAGTACTTC; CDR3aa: CASSLVAGGFGETQYF
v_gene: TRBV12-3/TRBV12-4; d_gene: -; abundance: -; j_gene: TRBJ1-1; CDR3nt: TGTGCCAGCAGATGGTCAGGGAAGATGGGAGCTTTCTTT; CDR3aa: CASRWSGKMGAFF
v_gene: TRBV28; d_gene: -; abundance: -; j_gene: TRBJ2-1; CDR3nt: TGTGCCAGCAGTTTCTCGGGGGCGGGGGACAATGAGCAGTTCTTC; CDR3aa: CASSFSGAGDNEQFF
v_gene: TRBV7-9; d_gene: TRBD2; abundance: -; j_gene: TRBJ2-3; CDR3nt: TGTGCCAGCAGCTCCTCAAGCGGGAGGGGAGATACGCAGTATTTT; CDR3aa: CASSSSSGRGDTQYF
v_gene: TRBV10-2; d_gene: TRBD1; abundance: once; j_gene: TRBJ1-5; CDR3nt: TGCGCCAGCAGACCCGGGACAGGGGACAATCAGCCCCAGCATTTT; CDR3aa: CASRPGTGDNQPQHF
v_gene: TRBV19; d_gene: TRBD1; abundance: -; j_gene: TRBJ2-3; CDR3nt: TGTGCCAGTAGTCCCCTCTCCCAGGGGGCTCTTATTAGCACAGATACGCAGTATTTT; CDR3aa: CASSPLSQGALISTDTQYF
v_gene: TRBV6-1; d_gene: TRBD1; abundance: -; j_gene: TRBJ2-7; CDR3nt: TGTGCCAGCAGTGAAGTATGGACAGGCTCGCTGGGAGAGCAGTACTTC; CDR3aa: CASSEVWTGSLGEQYF
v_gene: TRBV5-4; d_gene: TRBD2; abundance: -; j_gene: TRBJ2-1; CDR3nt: TGTGCCAGCAGCTATGGACTAGCGGGAGTCAGCAATGAGCAGTTCTTC; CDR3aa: CASSYGLAGVSNEQFF
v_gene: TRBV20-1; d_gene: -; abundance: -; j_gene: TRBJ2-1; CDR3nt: TGCAGTGCTAGAGATTATCATGAGCAGTTCTTC; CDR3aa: CSARDYHEQFF
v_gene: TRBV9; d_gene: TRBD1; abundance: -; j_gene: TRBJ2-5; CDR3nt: TGTGCCAGCAGCCTAATGACAGGGGTATTAGAGACCCAGTACTTC; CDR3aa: CASSLMTGVLETQYF
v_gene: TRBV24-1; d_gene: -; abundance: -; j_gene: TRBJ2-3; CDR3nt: TGTGCCACCAGTGATTTGATCGGGTTAACGCAGTATTTT; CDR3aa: CATSDLIGLTQYF
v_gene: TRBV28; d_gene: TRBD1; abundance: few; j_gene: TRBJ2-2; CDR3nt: TGTGCCAGCAGTCCCGTGAGGACAGGGGACACCGGGGAGCTGTTTTTT; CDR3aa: CASSPVRTGDTGELFF
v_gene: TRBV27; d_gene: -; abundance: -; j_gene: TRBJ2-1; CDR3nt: TGTGCCAGCGGACCTCTGGCGGGGGCACACAATGAGCAGTTCTTC; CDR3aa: CASGPLAGAHNEQFF
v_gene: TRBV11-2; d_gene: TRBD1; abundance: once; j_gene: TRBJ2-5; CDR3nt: TGTGCCAGCAGCTCCGGGACAGGGAAAGAGACCCAGTACTTC; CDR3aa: CASSSGTGKETQYF
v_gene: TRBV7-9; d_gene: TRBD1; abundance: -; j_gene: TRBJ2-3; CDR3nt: TGTGCCAGCAGCTCCAGGGGGCCTGATACGCAGTATTTT; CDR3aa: CASSSRGPDTQYF
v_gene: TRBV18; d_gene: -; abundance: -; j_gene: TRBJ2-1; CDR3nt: TGTGCCAGCTCACCCCCGACAGGGAGGACCAACAATGAGCAGTTCTTC; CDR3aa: CASSPPTGRTNNEQFF
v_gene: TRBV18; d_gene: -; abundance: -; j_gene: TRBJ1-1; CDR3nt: TGTGCCAGCTCACCAAAACAGGGGAACACTGAAGCTTTCTTT; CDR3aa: CASSPKQGNTEAFF
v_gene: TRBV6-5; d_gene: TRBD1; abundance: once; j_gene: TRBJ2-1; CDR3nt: TGTGCCAATTCCGGACAGGGCGCTTCATCCGGTGAGCAGTTCTTC; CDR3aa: CANSGQGASSGEQFF
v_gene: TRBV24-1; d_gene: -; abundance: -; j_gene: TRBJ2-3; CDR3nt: TGTGCCACCAGTCCGACTGTCACAGATACGCAGTATTTT; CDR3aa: CATSPTVTDTQYF
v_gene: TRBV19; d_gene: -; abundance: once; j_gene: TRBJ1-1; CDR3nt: TGTGCCAGTACTAGAGCAGGGCTGAACACTGAAGCTTTCTTT; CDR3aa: CASTRAGLNTEAFF
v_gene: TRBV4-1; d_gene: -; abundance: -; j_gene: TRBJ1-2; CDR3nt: TGCGCCAGCAGCCAAGATGGGGGACTCTCCTATGGCTACACCTTC; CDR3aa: CASSQDGGLSYGYTF
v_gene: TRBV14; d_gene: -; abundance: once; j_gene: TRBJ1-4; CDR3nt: TGTGCCAGCAGCCAAAGTGGACGGGGTTCAACTAATGAAAAACTGTTTTTT; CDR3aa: CASSQSGRGSTNEKLFF
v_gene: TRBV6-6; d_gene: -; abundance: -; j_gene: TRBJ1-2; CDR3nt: TGTGCCAGCAGTCCCCCGAGTTCTGCCTATGGCTACACCTTC; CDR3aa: CASSPPSSAYGYTF
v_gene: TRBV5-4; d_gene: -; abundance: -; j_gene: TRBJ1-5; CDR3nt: TGTGCCAGCAGCTTGGATTTAGGGAGGAATCAGCCCCAGCATTTT; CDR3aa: CASSLDLGRNQPQHF
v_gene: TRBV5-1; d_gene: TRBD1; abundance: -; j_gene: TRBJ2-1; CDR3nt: TGCGCCAGCAGCTTAGTCTCAGGGGGCCAATACAATGAGCAGTTCTTC; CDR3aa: CASSLVSGGQYNEQFF
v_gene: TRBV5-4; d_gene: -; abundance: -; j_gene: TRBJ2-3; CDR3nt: TGTGCCAGCAGCCCCGGTAGCGGTCGCACAGATACGCAGTATTTT; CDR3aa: CASSPGSGRTDTQYF
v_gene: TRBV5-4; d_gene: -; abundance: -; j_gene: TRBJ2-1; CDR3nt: TGTGCCAGCAGTCAGGGGCAAAGCTCCTACAATGAGCAGTTCTTC; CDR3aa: CASSQGQSSYNEQFF
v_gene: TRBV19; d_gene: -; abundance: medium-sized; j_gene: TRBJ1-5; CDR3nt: TGTGCCAGTACCTCGACAGACCGGGGCAATCAGCCCCAGCATTTT; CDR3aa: CASTSTDRGNQPQHF
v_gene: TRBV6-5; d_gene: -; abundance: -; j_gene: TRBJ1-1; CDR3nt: TGTGCCAGCAGCGGGACTGCGAACACTGAAGCTTTCTTT; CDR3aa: CASSGTANTEAFF
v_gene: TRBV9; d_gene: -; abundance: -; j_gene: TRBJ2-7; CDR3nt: TGTGCCAGCAGCGTAGGAGCTACCTACGAGCAGTACTTC; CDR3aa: CASSVGATYEQYF
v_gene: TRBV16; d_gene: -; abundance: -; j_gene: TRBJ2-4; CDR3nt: TGTGCCAGCAGCCAATTCGGGGTTCTAGCCAAAAACATTCAGTACTTC; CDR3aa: CASSQFGVLAKNIQYF
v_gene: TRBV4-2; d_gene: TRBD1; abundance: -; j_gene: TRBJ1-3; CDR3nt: TGTGCCAGCAGCCAGTTTCCAGGGGGCTCTGGAAACACCATATATTTT; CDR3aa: CASSQFPGGSGNTIYF
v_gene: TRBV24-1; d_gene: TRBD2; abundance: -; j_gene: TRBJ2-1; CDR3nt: TGTGCCACCAGTGATCCTAGCGGGGACTCGGGTGAGCAGTTCTTC; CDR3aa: CATSDPSGDSGEQFF
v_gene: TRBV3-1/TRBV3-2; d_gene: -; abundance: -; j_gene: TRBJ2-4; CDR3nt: TGTGCCAGCAGCCAAGTCCCAGGCTGGGACATTCAGTACTTC; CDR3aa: CASSQVPGWDIQYF
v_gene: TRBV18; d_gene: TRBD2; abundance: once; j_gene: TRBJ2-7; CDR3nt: TGTGCCAGCTCACCCGCTAGCGGGTACGAGCAGTACTTC; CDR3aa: CASSPASGYEQYF
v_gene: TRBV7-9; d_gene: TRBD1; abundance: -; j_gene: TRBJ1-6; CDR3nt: TGTGCCAGCAGCGCAGGACAGGAGAATTCACCCCTCCACTTT; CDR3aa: CASSAGQENSPLHF
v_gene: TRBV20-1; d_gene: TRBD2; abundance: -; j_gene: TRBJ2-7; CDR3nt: TGCAGTGCTAGTCCTAGCGGGAGGGTGCTCGAGCAGTACTTC; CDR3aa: CSASPSGRVLEQYF
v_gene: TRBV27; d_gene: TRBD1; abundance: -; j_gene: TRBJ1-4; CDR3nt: TGTGCCAGCAGTCCAGGGACAGGCTGGCAAGGAAAACTGTTTTTT; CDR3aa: CASSPGTGWQGKLFF
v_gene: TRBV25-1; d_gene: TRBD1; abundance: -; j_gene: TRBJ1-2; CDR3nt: TGTGCCAGCAGGGCCCTAGGGACAGGGGGCGACTATGGCTACACCTTC; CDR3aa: CASRALGTGGDYGYTF
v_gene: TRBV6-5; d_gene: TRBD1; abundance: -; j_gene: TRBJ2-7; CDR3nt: TGTGCCAGCAGTTCGGACAGGGGCTTATACGAGCAGTACTTC; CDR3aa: CASSSDRGLYEQYF